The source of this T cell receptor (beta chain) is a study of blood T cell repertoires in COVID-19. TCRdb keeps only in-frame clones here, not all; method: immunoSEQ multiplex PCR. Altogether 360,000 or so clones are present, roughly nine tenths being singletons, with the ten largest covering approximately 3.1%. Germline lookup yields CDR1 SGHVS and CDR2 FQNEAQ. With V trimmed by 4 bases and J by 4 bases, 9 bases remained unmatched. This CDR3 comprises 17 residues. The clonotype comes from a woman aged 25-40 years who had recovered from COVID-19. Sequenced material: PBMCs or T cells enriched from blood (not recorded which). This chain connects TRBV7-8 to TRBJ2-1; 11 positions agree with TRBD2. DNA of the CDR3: TGTGCCAGCAGCTCTTCGCCAGGGACTAGCGGATACAATGAGCAGTTCTTC. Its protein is CASSSSPGTSGYNEQFF.